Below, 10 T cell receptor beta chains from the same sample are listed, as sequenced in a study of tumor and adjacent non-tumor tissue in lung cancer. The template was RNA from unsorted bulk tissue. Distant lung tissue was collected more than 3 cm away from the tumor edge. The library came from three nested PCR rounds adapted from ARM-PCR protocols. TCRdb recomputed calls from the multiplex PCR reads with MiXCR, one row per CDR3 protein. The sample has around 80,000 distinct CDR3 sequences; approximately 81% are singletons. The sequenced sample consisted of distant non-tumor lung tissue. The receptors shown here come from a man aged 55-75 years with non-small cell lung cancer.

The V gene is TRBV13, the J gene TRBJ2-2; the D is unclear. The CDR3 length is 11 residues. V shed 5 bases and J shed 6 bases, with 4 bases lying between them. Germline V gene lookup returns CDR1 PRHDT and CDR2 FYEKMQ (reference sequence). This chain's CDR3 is CASSRAGELFF. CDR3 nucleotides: TGTGCCAGCAGCCGGGCCGGGGAGCTGTTTTTT.

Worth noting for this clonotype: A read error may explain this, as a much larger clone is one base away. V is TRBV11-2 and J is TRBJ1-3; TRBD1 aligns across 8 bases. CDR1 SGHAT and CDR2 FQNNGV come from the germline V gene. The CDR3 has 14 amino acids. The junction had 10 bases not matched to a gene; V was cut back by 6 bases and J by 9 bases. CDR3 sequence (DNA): TGTGCCAGCAGAACACAGGGGGAAATTAGCACCATATATTTT. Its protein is CASRTQGEISTIYF.

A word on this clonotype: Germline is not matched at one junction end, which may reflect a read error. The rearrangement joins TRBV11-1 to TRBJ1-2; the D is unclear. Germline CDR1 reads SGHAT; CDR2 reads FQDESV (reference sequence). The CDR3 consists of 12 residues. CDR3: CVSGAPEWDYTF. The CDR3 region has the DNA TGTGTCAGCGGCGCCCCAGAATGGGACTACACCTTC.

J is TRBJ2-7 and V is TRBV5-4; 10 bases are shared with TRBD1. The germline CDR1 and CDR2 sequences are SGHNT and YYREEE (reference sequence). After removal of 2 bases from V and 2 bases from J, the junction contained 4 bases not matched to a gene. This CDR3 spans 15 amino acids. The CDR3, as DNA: TGTGCCAGCAGCTTCGGGACAGGGGACACCTACGAGCAGTACTTC. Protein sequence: CASSFGTGDTYEQYF.

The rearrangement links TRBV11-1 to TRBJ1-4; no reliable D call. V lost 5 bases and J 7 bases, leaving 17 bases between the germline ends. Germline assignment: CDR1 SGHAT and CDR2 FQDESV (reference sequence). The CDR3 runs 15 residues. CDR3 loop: CASSHGQEASEKLFF. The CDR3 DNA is TGTGCCAGCAGCCATGGCCAGGAGGCGTCTGAAAAACTGTTTTTT.

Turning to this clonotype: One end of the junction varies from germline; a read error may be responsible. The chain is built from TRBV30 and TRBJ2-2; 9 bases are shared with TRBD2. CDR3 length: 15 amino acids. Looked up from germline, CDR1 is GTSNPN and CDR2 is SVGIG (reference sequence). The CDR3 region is CAWKAGGTNTGELVF. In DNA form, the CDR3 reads TGTGCCTGGAAAGCGGGAGGCACGAACACCGGGGAGCTGGTTTTT.

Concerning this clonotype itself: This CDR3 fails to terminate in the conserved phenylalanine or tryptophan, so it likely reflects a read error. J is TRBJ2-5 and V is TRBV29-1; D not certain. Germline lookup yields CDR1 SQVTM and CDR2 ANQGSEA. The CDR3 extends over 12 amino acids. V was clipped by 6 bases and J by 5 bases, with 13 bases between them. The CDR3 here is CSVAAIVETQYS. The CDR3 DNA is TGCAGCGTCGCCGCCATTGTTGAGACCCAGTACTCC.

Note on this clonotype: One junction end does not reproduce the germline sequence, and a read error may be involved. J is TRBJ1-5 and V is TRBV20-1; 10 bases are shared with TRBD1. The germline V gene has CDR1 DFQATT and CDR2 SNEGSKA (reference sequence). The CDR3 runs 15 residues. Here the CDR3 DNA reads TGCAGTGCTTCACCGGGACAGGGGCAGAGAGAGCCCCATCATTTT. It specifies CSASPGQGQREPHHF.

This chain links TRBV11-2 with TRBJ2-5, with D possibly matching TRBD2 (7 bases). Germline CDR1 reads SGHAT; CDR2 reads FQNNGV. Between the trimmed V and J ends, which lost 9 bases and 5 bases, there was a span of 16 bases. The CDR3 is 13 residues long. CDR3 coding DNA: TGTGCCAGTAACTTAGGGGGGGGCGAGACCCAGTACTTC. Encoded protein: CASNLGGGETQYF.

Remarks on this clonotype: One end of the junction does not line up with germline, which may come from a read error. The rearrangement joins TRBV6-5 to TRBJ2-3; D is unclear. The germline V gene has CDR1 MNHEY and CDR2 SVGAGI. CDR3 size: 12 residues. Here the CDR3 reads CVSSVSTATQYF. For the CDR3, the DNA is TGTGTCAGCAGCGTAAGCACAGCTACGCAGTATTTT.